The 6 T cell receptor beta chains below come from one sample, sequenced in a study of shared clonotypes between healthy human individuals. Produced via immunoSEQ multiplex PCR; TCRdb's table is partial and in-frame only. The sample records fewer than 550,000 clones, approximately 79% being singletons. Sequencing was performed on PBMCs. The source is a woman in her forties in good health. Some clones in this sample may be carry-over from other donors' samples.

The chain is built from TRBV9 and TRBJ1-2; no clear D. V was pared by 0 bases and J by 4 bases, with 13 bases between. The CDR3 spans 15 residues. Germline CDR1 SGDLS, CDR2 YYNGEE. This chain's CDR3 is CASSVDPGGGYGYTF. Here the CDR3 DNA reads TGTGCCAGCAGCGTAGACCCAGGAGGTGGCTATGGCTACACCTTC.

V gene TRBV5-4 combines with J gene TRBJ1-2; D perhaps matches TRBD1 (5 bases). The CDR3 extends over 13 amino acids. Germline loops: CDR1 SGHNT, CDR2 YYREEE (reference sequence). Deletions cut 1 base from V and 6 bases from J, with 10 bases between. CDR3 sequence reads: CASSLWGFNGYTF. The DNA for the CDR3 is TGTGCCAGCAGCTTGTGGGGGTTCAATGGCTACACCTTC.

The chain couples TRBV27 to TRBJ1-1; D is perhaps TRBD1 (5 bases). V was shortened by 5 bases and J by 0 bases, with 19 bases between the two germline ends. The CDR3 has 17 amino acids. The germline gives CDR1 MNHEY, CDR2 SMNVEV (reference sequence). The CDR3 region is CASSSPPRQRMNTEAFF. In nucleotides, the CDR3 is TGTGCCAGCAGTAGTCCTCCCCGACAGAGAATGAACACTGAAGCTTTCTTT.

The rearrangement uses TRBV18 and TRBJ2-3; 13 bases fit TRBD2. Germline V gene data show CDR1 as KGHSH and CDR2 as LQKENI. The CDR3 consists of 18 residues. The V gene end was trimmed by 6 bases and the J gene end by 4 bases; junction bases not matched to a gene: 13. CDR3 in DNA: TGTGCCAGCTCTCTGACTACTAGCGGGAGGGCCGGCGCAGATACGCAGTATTTT. Its protein is CASSLTTSGRAGADTQYF.

As concerns this clone: Since a much larger clone is just one base distant, this may be a read error. The chain has TRBV7-9 and TRBJ1-1; D remains ambiguous. This CDR3 comprises 12 residues. Germline V CDR1 and CDR2: SEHNR, FQNEAQ (reference sequence). V lost 4 bases and J 4 bases, leaving 7 bases between the germline ends. The CDR3 loop reads CASSSRTTEAFF. CDR3 bases: TGTGCCAGCAGCTCCCGGACCACTGAAGCTTTCTTT.

This chain joins TRBV6-6 and TRBJ1-1, with TRBD1 matching over 7 bases. Trimming at V came to 5 bases and at J to 4 bases, leaving 10 bases not matched to a gene. Germline values: CDR1 MNHNY, CDR2 SVGAGI (reference sequence). This CDR3 comprises 15 residues. The CDR3 reads CASSPGRQGGTEAFF. In DNA, the CDR3 is TGTGCCAGCAGTCCAGGGAGACAGGGAGGCACTGAAGCTTTCTTT.